This entry is about one T cell receptor (beta chain). Its target antigen remains unknown. No per-base quality is available; no much larger clone lies one base away. The sample is drawn from a study of blood T cell repertoires in COVID-19 (dated by TCRdb to about 2020). About the investigation overall: The collaborator samples originated in the United States, Italy and Spain and spanned the acute and convalescent phases of COVID-19. Where available, HLA class I and class II types were taken from metadata supplied by the sample provider and were not determined by assay-based typing. Deeply sampled blood TCRbeta repertoires from subjects exposed to, actively infected with, or recovered from COVID-19 were included in the dataset. Samples came from the ongoing ImmuneRACE study (first 160 participants) plus 1,254 subjects from 6 global collaborators. The material from the prospective study consisted of cDNA or gDNA derived from T cells, B-cell-depleted T cells, or PBMCs. The repertoires were made available in a free public database intended to serve as a resource for research on the immune response to SARS-CoV-2. Sample metadata almost always included a de-identified subject ID, COVID-19 status, age in years and sex.

Inclusive of the bounding cysteine and phenylalanine, the CDR3 is 17 residues long. Left in the record is the CDR3 DNA by itself, 51 bases read in frame from the first base. The V and J ends are trimmed by 3 bases and 0 bases, leaving 18 bases between them. The germline V gene (reference sequence) specifies DFQATT as CDR1 and SNEGSKA as CDR2. What the study reported, not specific to this receptor: Clinical and demographic metadata were provided uncurated, with the amount varying by source and participant.

The immunoSEQ Assay, a bias-controlled multiplex PCR, was used to amplify TCRbeta CDR3 regions from genomic DNA. Regarding the original processing steps: Within the assay, amplification of reference gene primers was used to estimate how many nucleated cells each sample contained. To quantify the absolute abundance of each unique TCRbeta CDR3 rearrangement, sequence reads were collapsed and filtered. For each sample, productive Simpson clonality was calculated by taking the square root of Simpson's diversity index across productive rearrangements. This immuneACCESS table, as held by TCRdb, lists in-frame sequences with V and J called but not all clones. Of the missing ones, under half trace to an unresolved V gene in checked studies; the others have no known cause. The V and J calls and clone size come from that table; D and trimming were worked out from the DNA. The sample table contains about 75,000 clones; only one count was recorded for more than 65% of them. The biggest ten clones account for 20% to 25% of the sample.

Whole blood was collected in K2EDTA tubes by collaborating institutions according to the institutions' own protocols. For TCRbeta analysis, collaborators shipped samples in one of three forms: frozen whole blood, isolated PBMCs, or DNA extracted from either of those sample types. The sequence was collected from a woman in her forties or fifties with acute or convalescent COVID-19. The rearrangement joined TRBV20-1 to TRBJ1-5; 6 matching bases give a weak D call of TRBD1. Sequenced: peripheral blood. The nucleotide sequence reads TGCAGTGCTAGTAAACAGGGTATCGTTTATAGCAATCAGCCCCAGCATTTT. Translation gives CSASKQGIVYSNQPQHF.